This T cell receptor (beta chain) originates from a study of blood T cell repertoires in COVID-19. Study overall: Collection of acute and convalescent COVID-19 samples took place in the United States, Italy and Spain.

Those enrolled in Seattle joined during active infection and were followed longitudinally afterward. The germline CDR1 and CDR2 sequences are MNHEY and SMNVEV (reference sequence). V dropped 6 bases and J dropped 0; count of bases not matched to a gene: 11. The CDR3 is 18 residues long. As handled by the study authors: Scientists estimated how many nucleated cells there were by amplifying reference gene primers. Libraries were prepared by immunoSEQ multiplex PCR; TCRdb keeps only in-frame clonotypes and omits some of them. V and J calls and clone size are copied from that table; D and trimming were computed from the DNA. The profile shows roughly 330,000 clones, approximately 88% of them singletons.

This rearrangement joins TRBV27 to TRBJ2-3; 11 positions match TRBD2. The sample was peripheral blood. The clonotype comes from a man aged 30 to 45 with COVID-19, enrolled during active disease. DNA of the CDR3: TGTGCCAGCAGCTACTACCCTCCTAGCGGGGGGAGCACAGATACGCAGTATTTT. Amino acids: CASSYYPPSGGSTDTQYF.